A single sample is the source of the 7 T cell receptor beta chains below, sequenced in a study of blood T cell repertoires in COVID-19. Data came from immunoSEQ multiplex PCR; TCRdb stores just in-frame clones and leaves some out. The sample consists of 65,000 to 90,000 clones, about 88% of them appearing once. Sequenced: peripheral blood. All receptors come from a human donor in a cohort sampled during active COVID-19.

This sequence joins TRBV6-1 and TRBJ2-1; TRBD1 agrees at 12 bases. The CDR3 loop spans 17 amino acids. V shed 3 bases, J shed 7 bases, and the junction held 10 bases outside the gene matches. Per germline, CDR1 MNHNS and CDR2 SASEGT. For the CDR3, the DNA is TGTGCCAGCAGTGAGCCACCGGGACAGGGGGCGAGGAATGAGCAGTTCTTC. This translates into CASSEPPGQGARNEQFF.

The V and J genes are TRBV4-1 and TRBJ2-7, with 8 bases that match TRBD2. The CDR3 loop spans 14 amino acids. J gave up 3 bases and V 4 bases, and 5 bases lay outside the gene matches. The V gene's germline CDR1 is MGHRA and CDR2 YSYEKL. This chain's CDR3 is CASSRGLDDYEQYF. The CDR3 DNA sequence: TGCGCCAGCAGCCGGGGACTAGATGACTACGAGCAGTACTTC.

This chain links TRBV29-1 with TRBJ1-1; D ambiguous. V was trimmed by 1 base and J by 1 base, leaving 7 bases between them. This CDR3 has 13 residues. Germline V gene sequence: CDR1 SQVTM, CDR2 ANQGSEA. The CDR3 bases are TGCAGCGTTGAAGTCAGAGGGAACACTGAAGCTTTCTTT. This codes for CSVEVRGNTEAFF.

As DNA, the CDR3 is TGTGCCAGCTCACCAAGGACTGAATCTAGCACAGATACGCAGTATTTT. It yields the protein CASSPRTESSTDTQYF. The J gene is TRBJ2-3, the V gene TRBV18, with a tentative D call TRBD2 (5 bases). The V gene's germline CDR1 is KGHSH and CDR2 LQKENI. The CDR3 length is 16 residues. The V end was cut by 2 bases, the J end by 0 bases, with 12 bases between.

The chain is built from TRBV4-2 and TRBJ2-3, with 7 positions matching TRBD1. V dropped 4 bases and J dropped 6; count of bases not matched to a gene: 10. Per germline, CDR1 LGHNA and CDR2 YNFKEQ. The CDR3 totals 15 residues. The CDR3 region is CASSPLVGGGDTQYF. The DNA of the CDR3 is TGTGCCAGCAGCCCTCTAGTAGGGGGCGGGGATACGCAGTATTTT.

This chain uses TRBV2 with TRBJ2-6; perhaps TRBD1 as D (5 bases). Germline V CDR1 and CDR2: SNHLY, FYNNEI. V was cut by 1 base and J by 6 bases, with 13 bases left in between. The CDR3 has 16 amino acids. The CDR3 DNA follows: TGTGCCAGCAGTGAAGACAGGACCCTGTTGGCCAACGTCCTGACTTTC. Its translation is CASSEDRTLLANVLTF.

The chain carries TRBV27 and TRBJ1-6; 7 nucleotides line up with TRBD1. V was clipped by 3 bases and J by 8 bases; unmatched bases: 7. The CDR3 runs to 15 residues. Germline V gives CDR1 MNHEY, CDR2 SMNVEV (reference sequence). The chain's CDR3 is CASSFQPQGDSPLHF. CDR3 bases: TGTGCCAGCAGTTTCCAGCCCCAGGGGGATTCACCCCTCCACTTT.